This TCR beta chain is from a study of long-term antiretroviral therapy in people with HIV (dated by TCRdb to the early 2020s). Background for the entire study: The earliest samples were collected approximately a decade before the 2015 WHO recommendation for immediate ART, a period when ART was typically delayed until CD4 counts fell. This retrospective serial study examined whether starting ART and sustained HIV suppression were associated with changes in the composition and diversity of the TRB repertoire in peripheral blood. A total of roughly 200 cryopreserved PBMC samples were contributed to the cohort by 30 adults with confirmed HIV infection, with samples collected serially over a mean of roughly six years (range 1-12). Eleven of the 30 participants with HIV were female. Test extractions of a monoclonal T-cell line alongside under 35 polyclonal samples showed no cross-contamination during QIAcube processing.

Inclusive of the bounding cysteine and phenylalanine, the CDR3 is 14 residues long. Left in the record is the CDR3 DNA by itself, 42 bases read in frame from the first base. The junction shows trimming of 4 bases on V and 8 bases on J, and the gene matches do not reach 10 bases of it. CDR1 and CDR2 are read off the germline V gene as MNHEY and SVGAGI. To be included, a participant needed at least one PBMC sample from before ART initiation plus at least two post-ART samples. Every participant with HIV received treatment in the United States of America. Before DNA extraction, cryopreserved samples of about 0.95-11 million PBMC were thawed and washed. At the time of the earliest PBMC sample, participants with HIV were aged between roughly 20 and 60 years. Each participant contributed PBMC samples from 1-4 timepoints before ART initiation and 2-8 timepoints after ART initiation, with a median of 7 samples. Serial HIV viral load, CD4+ T-cell count, ART history and demographic data were obtained for every participant. Genomic DNA was extracted from unsorted PBMC with a Qiagen kit on a QIAcube, processed in batches of 12 samples.

General conclusions and limits of the study: Because pre-ART samples had limited cell numbers, unsorted PBMC were profiled rather than sorted CD4+ and CD8+ T cells. Inferences about post-ART repertoire changes were limited because no data were available on ART adherence, viral resistance or therapy changes. The samples were dated from about 2004 to 2018, and the ART regimens that were used may be less effective than current ART regimens. Narrower CDR3 length ranges were observed in HIV repertoires than in controls, and an antigen-experienced repertoire with only a slight naive shift after ART was suggested by the network structure. The repertoire was dominated across all time points by expanded TRB clones identified before ART initiation, although this dominance was seen to fluctuate and to decrease in many PLHIV after ART. Starting ART was linked to a significant rise in TRB diversity, yet even with long-term ART the diversity remained significantly lower than in transplant donor controls. Owing to limited PBMC availability, only the TCR beta chain was sequenced, without alpha chain pairing.

With regard to this clone: Its antigen remains unidentified. Base qualities are not provided; no much larger clone lies one nucleotide away.

The immunoSEQ hsTCRB v3.0 assay was used at survey level resolution for TRB variable region sequencing. The targeted TRB sequencing depth was about 40,000-55,000 T-cell genomes per sample. An Illumina MiSeq with a v3 150-cycle kit was used to sequence the pooled TRB libraries. Concerning the study's data processing: Analysis of repertoires was carried out in R inside a reproducible Nextflow workflow spanning QC, data transformation and analysis. LymphoSeq2, an R package for exploring AIRR-Seq data, was used to implement the custom analyses. Four samples yielding fewer than 5000 total TRB sequences were excluded, leaving more than 150 analyzed HIV repertoires. Among the roughly 190 retained HIV repertoires, some 59 were collected before ART initiation and around 130 after ART initiation. Repertoires were downsampled to 5000 TRB nucleotide sequences, and summary statistics were averaged over 100 downsampling iterations. TRB sequences were retained for analysis only if CDR3 regions of at least seven amino acids were present. Diversity was measured with a Shannon entropy-derived clonality score and the Gini coefficient. Repertoire networks linked the top 5000 CDR3 amino acid sequences whenever two sequences differed by an edit distance of one. Antigen specificity groups and MHC restriction were predicted for TRB CDR3 amino acid sequences with GLIPH2. CDR3 amino acid sequences were matched against VDJdb and McPAS-TCR to flag known CMV, EBV, HIV or tissue antigen associations. Pre-ART, post-ART and control groups were compared with Wilcoxon signed-rank tests and Holm-Bonferroni correction. TCRdb's version of the immuneACCESS table is confined to in-frame rearrangements and falls short of the full clone set. An unresolved V gene accounts for under half of the shortfall where checked; the remainder is of unknown origin. That table is the source of V, J and clone size, and D and trimming were worked out from the DNA. The sample includes 25,000 to 30,000 clones, with roughly 79% observed a single time. The ten biggest clones cover around 10% of the sample.

The receptor's source is a man aged 25 to 40 with HIV. This sequence uses TRBV6-5 and TRBJ1-2; 7 central bases correspond to TRBD1. The sample in question was unsorted PBMCs, obtained 2.1 years after starting antiretroviral therapy. The DNA sequence reads TGTGCCAGCAGTTTTTCACAGGGGCGGGCCGGCTACACCTTC. This gives the protein CASSFSQGRAGYTF.